The rows below give T cell receptor beta chains drawn from one sample of a study of blood T cell repertoires in COVID-19. Sequencing used immunoSEQ multiplex PCR; TCRdb keeps in-frame clones, though not all of them. The table includes about 110,000 clones, about 87% detected once. Sequencing was done on a sample of peripheral blood. The receptors here all came from a man aged 45 to 65 with active or convalescent COVID-19. The CDR3 runs from the conserved cysteine through the conserved F or W. Fields, in order: V gene, clone size, J gene, D gene, CDR3 DNA, CDR3 protein. A D gene is named only where the DNA matches it firmly. Size values are once, few and many counts, or a class for expanded clones, and some rows have none.

V: TRBV5-1
size: .
J: TRBJ1-1
D: .
DNA: TGCGCCAGCAGCCTGAGGATACTCGAAAGGGGCACTGAAGCTTTCTTT
CDR3: CASSLRILERGTEAFF

V: TRBV27
size: medium-sized
J: TRBJ2-1
D: TRBD2
DNA: TGTGCCAGCAGGCCCGGGACTAGGGGCCTCAATGAGCAGTTCTTC
CDR3: CASRPGTRGLNEQFF

V: TRBV29-1
size: .
J: TRBJ2-1
D: .
DNA: TGCAGCGTTTATATTAGGGGCTACCAGTTCTTC
CDR3: CSVYIRGYQFF

V: TRBV19
size: few
J: TRBJ1-2
D: .
DNA: TGTGCCAGTACCCTTAGGGGAAGATATGGCTACACCTTC
CDR3: CASTLRGRYGYTF

V: TRBV19
size: .
J: TRBJ2-2
D: TRBD1
DNA: TGTGCCAGTACCCCCAACCCGGGACAGGGAGGCACCGGGGAGCTGTTTTTT
CDR3: CASTPNPGQGGTGELFF

V: TRBV28
size: .
J: TRBJ1-2
D: .
DNA: TGTGCCAGCGTCGGGGAGGGTGTAAGGACCCATGGCTACACCTTC
CDR3: CASVGEGVRTHGYTF

V: TRBV3-1/TRBV3-2
size: .
J: TRBJ2-1
D: .
DNA: TGTGCCAGCAGTCCCCCCTATAGCGGTAGCAAAACATACAATGAGCAGTTCTTC
CDR3: CASSPPYSGSKTYNEQFF

V: TRBV11-3
size: .
J: TRBJ2-7
D: TRBD1
DNA: TGTGCCAGCGGGACAGGGCTCGGGAAGCAGTACTTC
CDR3: CASGTGLGKQYF

V: TRBV30
size: .
J: TRBJ1-2
D: .
DNA: TGTGCCTGGAGTGTACAGATCTATGGCTACACCTTC
CDR3: CAWSVQIYGYTF

V: TRBV6-5
size: .
J: TRBJ1-2
D: .
DNA: TGTGCCAGCAGTTACTACCCATCCGCCCCAGGGGATGGCTACACCTTC
CDR3: CASSYYPSAPGDGYTF

V: TRBV10-3
size: .
J: TRBJ2-3
D: .
DNA: TGTGCCATCAGTGATGGTGGAGGGTTCGCGGATACGCAGTATTTT
CDR3: CAISDGGGFADTQYF

V: TRBV29-1
size: .
J: TRBJ1-1
D: .
DNA: TGCAGCGTTGAGGTGGGACAGAACACTGAAGCTTTCTTT
CDR3: CSVEVGQNTEAFF

V: TRBV19
size: few
J: TRBJ1-1
D: .
DNA: TGTGCCAGTAACCGAGCGGGGGGTATGAACACTGAAGCTTTCTTT
CDR3: CASNRAGGMNTEAFF

V: TRBV7-9
size: .
J: TRBJ2-7
D: TRBD1
DNA: TGTGCCAGCAGCCCTAGACAGGGTTTAGGCGAGCAGTACTTC
CDR3: CASSPRQGLGEQYF

V: TRBV5-1
size: .
J: TRBJ1-1
D: TRBD1
DNA: TGCGCCAGCAGCAACCGGACAGGGATGACTGAAGCTTTCTTT
CDR3: CASSNRTGMTEAFF

V: TRBV30
size: .
J: TRBJ1-3
D: TRBD1
DNA: TGTGCCTGGGAGACAGGGAATGGAAACACCATATATTTT
CDR3: CAWETGNGNTIYF

V: TRBV30
size: .
J: TRBJ1-3
D: .
DNA: TGTGCCTGGAACATAGGAGACTCTGGAAACACCATATATTTT
CDR3: CAWNIGDSGNTIYF

V: TRBV6-5
size: .
J: TRBJ1-6
D: .
DNA: TGTGCCAGCAGACAATATAATTCACCCCTCCACTTT
CDR3: CASRQYNSPLHF

V: TRBV10-2
size: .
J: TRBJ1-1
D: .
DNA: TGCGCCAGCAGAGAGCTCGACAGGACATTGAACACTGAAGCTTTCTTT
CDR3: CASRELDRTLNTEAFF

V: TRBV11-3
size: .
J: TRBJ2-1
D: TRBD1
DNA: TGTGCCAGCAGCTTGAAGACGTACCGGGGACAGGGAGGTGTTGAGCAGTTCTTC
CDR3: CASSLKTYRGQGGVEQFF

V: TRBV11-2
size: .
J: TRBJ2-2
D: TRBD2
DNA: TGTGCCAGCAGCCCTTCGGGACTAGCGGGAGAGGTTTCCGGGGAGCTGTTTTTT
CDR3: CASSPSGLAGEVSGELFF

V: TRBV3-1/TRBV3-2
size: .
J: TRBJ2-5
D: TRBD2
DNA: TGTGCCAGCAGCCAAGCCCGTTGGACTAGCTTGAAAGAGACCCAGTACTTC
CDR3: CASSQARWTSLKETQYF

V: TRBV6-5
size: .
J: TRBJ1-5
D: .
DNA: TGTGCCACCCTACCATGGGACAAAGATCAGCCCCAGCATTTT
CDR3: CATLPWDKDQPQHF

V: TRBV4-3
size: .
J: TRBJ2-7
D: .
DNA: TGCGCCAGCAGCCAATCTACAGGTGGAGGGGTCTACGAGCAGTACTTC
CDR3: CASSQSTGGGVYEQYF

V: TRBV30
size: .
J: TRBJ2-2
D: TRBD2
DNA: TGTGCCTGGAGTGAGCTAGCGGGAGGCACCGGGGAGCTGTTTTTT
CDR3: CAWSELAGGTGELFF

V: TRBV10-3
size: .
J: TRBJ2-5
D: .
DNA: TGTGCCATCAGTGAGACGGCAGGGCTAGAGACCCAGTACTTC
CDR3: CAISETAGLETQYF

V: TRBV18
size: .
J: TRBJ2-7
D: TRBD2
DNA: TGTGCCAGCTCACCTCGGGAGGGTGGGGGAACTGGCGAGCAGTACTTC
CDR3: CASSPREGGGTGEQYF

V: TRBV10-2
size: .
J: TRBJ2-3
D: TRBD2
DNA: TGCGCCAGCAGTCTAGCGGGGGGGTTAGCAGATACGCAGTATTTT
CDR3: CASSLAGGLADTQYF

V: TRBV24-1
size: .
J: TRBJ2-1
D: .
DNA: TGTGCCACCAGTGGTGACACAACAACTCACTACAATGAGCAGTTCTTC
CDR3: CATSGDTTTHYNEQFF

V: TRBV7-9
size: .
J: TRBJ2-3
D: .
DNA: TGTGCCAGCACCCGTAGTGATACGCAGTATTTT
CDR3: CASTRSDTQYF

V: TRBV28
size: .
J: TRBJ2-1
D: .
DNA: TGTGCCAGCAACACAGGTATCGATGAGCAGTTCTTC
CDR3: CASNTGIDEQFF

V: TRBV28
size: once
J: TRBJ1-6
D: .
DNA: TGTGCCAGCAGTCTCCGGGACAACTCACCCCTCCACTTT
CDR3: CASSLRDNSPLHF

V: TRBV24-1
size: .
J: TRBJ1-1
D: .
DNA: TGTGCCACCAGTTCCACAGTGAACACTGAAGCTTTCTTT
CDR3: CATSSTVNTEAFF

V: TRBV27
size: .
J: TRBJ2-3
D: .
DNA: TGTGCCAGCAGATTGTCGCTAAGCACAGATACGCAGTATTTT
CDR3: CASRLSLSTDTQYF

V: TRBV25-1
size: .
J: TRBJ1-3
D: TRBD1
DNA: TGTGCCAGCAGTGAATGGGGCAGGGGGCCCGGAAACACCATATATTTT
CDR3: CASSEWGRGPGNTIYF

V: TRBV5-4
size: .
J: TRBJ2-1
D: TRBD2
DNA: TGTGCCAGCAGCTTGGAGATAGCGGGAGCTCAGCAGTTCTTC
CDR3: CASSLEIAGAQQFF

V: TRBV27
size: .
J: TRBJ2-6
D: .
DNA: TGTGCCAGCAGTCCCGCGGGGGGGGCCAACGTCCTGACTTTC
CDR3: CASSPAGGANVLTF